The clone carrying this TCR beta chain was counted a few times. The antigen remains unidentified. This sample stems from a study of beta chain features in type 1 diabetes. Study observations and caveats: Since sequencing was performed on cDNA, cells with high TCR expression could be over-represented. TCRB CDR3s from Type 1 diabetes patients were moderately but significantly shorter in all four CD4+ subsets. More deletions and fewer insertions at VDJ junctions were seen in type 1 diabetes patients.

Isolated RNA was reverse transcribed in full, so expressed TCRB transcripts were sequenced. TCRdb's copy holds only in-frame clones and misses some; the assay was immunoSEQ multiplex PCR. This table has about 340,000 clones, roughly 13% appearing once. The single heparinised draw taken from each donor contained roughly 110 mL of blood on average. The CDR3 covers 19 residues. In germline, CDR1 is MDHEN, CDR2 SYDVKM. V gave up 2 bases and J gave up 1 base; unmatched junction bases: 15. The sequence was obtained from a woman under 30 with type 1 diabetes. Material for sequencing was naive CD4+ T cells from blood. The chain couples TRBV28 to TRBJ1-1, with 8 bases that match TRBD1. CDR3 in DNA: TGTGCCAGCAGTTTACTATGGGCACACAGGGGGAAAGGGAACACTGAAGCTTTCTTT. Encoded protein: CASSLLWAHRGKGNTEAFF.